This is a list of T cell receptor beta chains from one sample in a study of shared clonotypes between healthy human individuals. Libraries were prepared by immunoSEQ multiplex PCR; TCRdb keeps only in-frame clonotypes and omits some of them. The sample holds about 2 million clones, about 95% seen once. Sequencing used naive CD8+ T cells sorted from blood. The receptors derive from a man between 18 and 29 years old in good health. Each CDR3 is given with its conserved first and last residue. A D gene is named only where the DNA matches it firmly. Only some rows state a clone size, as once, few, many or a class for expanded clones.

NA	once	TRBV6-5	TRBJ1-2	CASSYSSQYGYTF	TGTGCCAGCAGTTACTCGAGTCAGTATGGCTACACCTTC
NA	NA	TRBV4-2	TRBJ2-1	CASSQGPLGVGDNEQFF	TGTGCCAGCAGCCAAGGCCCCCTCGGGGTTGGTGACAATGAGCAGTTCTTC
NA	NA	TRBV11-2	TRBJ2-7	CASSFTGLDEQYF	TGTGCCAGCAGCTTCACAGGACTTGACGAGCAGTACTTC
TRBD1	once	TRBV27	TRBJ2-7	CASSLLGQVYEQYF	TGTGCCAGCAGTTTACTGGGACAGGTCTACGAGCAGTACTTC
TRBD2	NA	TRBV9	TRBJ2-3	CASSTGLAGGLEADTQYF	TGTGCCAGCAGTACAGGACTAGCGGGGGGGCTTGAAGCAGATACGCAGTATTTT
TRBD1	once	TRBV9	TRBJ1-2	CASSVFSGDRVDGYTF	TGTGCCAGCAGCGTATTTTCCGGGGACAGGGTGGATGGCTACACCTTC
NA	NA	TRBV11-2	TRBJ2-1	CASSLAGSNEQFF	TGTGCCAGCAGCTTAGCGGGCTCGAATGAGCAGTTCTTC
NA	once	TRBV27	TRBJ2-1	CASSWGLGNEQFF	TGTGCCAGCAGTTGGGGCCTGGGGAATGAGCAGTTCTTC
NA	NA	TRBV27	TRBJ2-1	CASSFAGEYNEQFF	TGTGCCAGCAGTTTCGCCGGGGAGTACAATGAGCAGTTCTTC
NA	NA	TRBV4-3	TRBJ2-7	CASSQESGRTSYEQYF	TGCGCCAGCAGCCAAGAATCGGGGAGGACCTCCTACGAGCAGTACTTC
TRBD2	NA	TRBV4-1	TRBJ2-5	CASSQRAGDQETQYF	TGCGCCAGCAGCCAACGGGCGGGGGACCAAGAGACCCAGTACTTC
NA	NA	TRBV6-6	TRBJ2-1	CASSSDSESSYNEQFF	TGTGCCAGCAGCTCGGACTCCGAGAGCTCCTACAATGAGCAGTTCTTC
TRBD2	few	TRBV5-4	TRBJ2-2	CASSTGLAGSTGELFF	TGTGCCAGCAGCACGGGACTAGCGGGATCTACCGGGGAGCTGTTTTTT
NA	NA	TRBV6-1	TRBJ1-1	CASSEALFRGKTMNTEAFF	TGTGCCAGCAGTGAAGCGCTCTTTCGGGGGAAGACCATGAACACTGAAGCTTTCTTT
NA	NA	TRBV4-1	TRBJ1-4	CASSQVPGLNEKLFF	TGCGCCAGCAGCCAAGTGCCGGGGTTAAATGAAAAACTGTTTTTT
NA	NA	TRBV30	TRBJ1-1	CAWRALMGKGPNTEAFF	TGTGCCTGGAGAGCACTTATGGGGAAGGGACCGAACACTGAAGCTTTCTTT
NA	NA	TRBV7-9	TRBJ1-3	CASSRRITGSGNTIYF	TGTGCCAGCAGCCGTCGCATTACAGGGTCTGGAAACACCATATATTTT
TRBD1	NA	TRBV29-1	TRBJ1-2	CSVGQGAAYGYTF	TGCAGCGTTGGACAGGGAGCGGCGTATGGCTACACCTTC
NA	NA	TRBV6-1	TRBJ1-1	CASRSKGLNTEAFF	TGTGCCAGCAGATCTAAGGGCCTGAACACTGAAGCTTTCTTT
NA	NA	TRBV11-2	TRBJ1-5	CASSLSSYQPQHF	TGTGCCAGCAGCTTATCTTCCTATCAGCCCCAGCATTTT
TRBD1	NA	TRBV6-6	TRBJ1-4	CASSYRTGYYEKLFF	TGTGCCAGCAGTTATCGGACAGGGTATTATGAAAAACTGTTTTTT
TRBD2	NA	TRBV4-3	TRBJ2-1	CASSQDLATSGSSYNEQFF	TGCGCCAGCAGCCAAGATCTAGCCACTAGCGGGAGCTCCTACAATGAGCAGTTCTTC
TRBD2	NA	TRBV6-6	TRBJ2-1	CASSYSETSGTVGFF	TGTGCCAGCAGTTACTCCGAGACTAGCGGTACGGTGGGGTTCTTC
NA	NA	TRBV7-2	TRBJ2-7	CASSFSRDVPSYEQYF	TGTGCCAGCAGCTTCTCTAGGGACGTGCCCTCCTACGAGCAGTACTTC
NA	NA	TRBV27	TRBJ1-6	CASSSPLGREIESPLHF	TGTGCCAGCAGTTCTCCCCTGGGAAGGGAGATTGAATCACCCCTCCACTTT
NA	NA	TRBV7-9	TRBJ1-2	CASSHAEWEGYTF	TGTGCCAGCAGCCACGCCGAATGGGAAGGCTACACCTTC
NA	NA	TRBV13	TRBJ2-2	CASSPGTENTGELFF	TGTGCCAGCAGCCCCGGGACGGAGAACACCGGGGAGCTGTTTTTT
NA	NA	TRBV4-1	TRBJ1-4	CASSPPLPGASANEKLFF	TGCGCCAGCAGCCCCCCCCTCCCCGGGGCTTCGGCTAATGAAAAACTGTTTTTT
NA	NA	TRBV4-1	TRBJ2-1	CASSHVGGNEQFF	TGCGCCAGCAGCCATGTGGGGGGAAATGAGCAGTTCTTC
TRBD2	once	TRBV4-1	TRBJ2-7	CASSQLAGGQSSYEQYF	TGCGCCAGCAGCCAACTGGCGGGGGGCCAGAGCTCCTACGAGCAGTACTTC
NA	NA	TRBV27	TRBJ2-5	CASSFSGVMETQYF	TGTGCCAGCAGTTTCTCAGGGGTTATGGAGACCCAGTACTTC
NA	NA	TRBV19	TRBJ1-2	CASSAPQGGNYGYTF	TGTGCCAGTAGTGCTCCACAGGGAGGGAACTATGGCTACACCTTC
TRBD2	NA	TRBV28	TRBJ2-5	CAVRGGPIQETQYF	TGTGCCGTCCGGGGGGGACCCATCCAAGAGACCCAGTACTTC
NA	NA	TRBV14	TRBJ1-1	CASSLQVMNTEAFF	TGTGCCAGCAGCCTCCAGGTCATGAACACTGAAGCTTTCTTT
NA	NA	TRBV5-6	TRBJ2-2	CASSLGIRGGGTGELFF	TGTGCCAGCAGCTTGGGAATCAGGGGAGGAGGCACCGGGGAGCTGTTTTTT
NA	NA	TRBV4-1	TRBJ1-3	CASSQTGLGDTIYF	TGCGCCAGCAGCCAGACTGGCCTCGGGGACACCATATATTTT
NA	NA	TRBV19	TRBJ1-4	CASSIEGAPNEKLFF	TGTGCCAGTAGTATAGAAGGGGCTCCTAATGAAAAACTGTTTTTT
NA	NA	TRBV5-6	TRBJ1-2	CASGDQGSSYGYTF	TGTGCCAGCGGAGACCAGGGAAGTTCCTATGGCTACACCTTC
NA	NA	TRBV1	TRBJ2-3	CTSSQDKTGGHNTQYF	TGCACCAGCAGCCAAGATAAAACGGGGGGGCATAATACGCAGTATTTT
NA	NA	TRBV7-9	TRBJ2-5	CASSLTETQYF	TGTGCCAGCAGCTTAACGGAGACCCAGTACTTC
NA	NA	TRBV5-5	TRBJ1-6	CASSRESSYNSPLHF	TGTGCCAGCAGCAGGGAGAGCTCCTATAATTCACCCCTCCACTTT
TRBD2	NA	TRBV5-4	TRBJ2-1	CASSHIAGGAEQFF	TGTGCCAGCAGCCATATAGCGGGGGGCGCGGAGCAGTTCTTC
TRBD1	NA	TRBV29-1	TRBJ2-3	CSVGPGQGFADTQYF	TGCAGCGTAGGACCGGGACAGGGATTCGCAGATACGCAGTATTTT
NA	once	TRBV6-5	TRBJ2-3	CATGNTDTQYF	TGTGCCACAGGGAACACAGATACGCAGTATTTT
NA	NA	TRBV27	TRBJ1-2	CASSQGETYGYTF	TGTGCCAGCAGTCAGGGCGAGACCTATGGCTACACCTTC
NA	NA	TRBV5-1	TRBJ1-2	CASSLEGQEHYGYTF	TGCGCCAGCAGCTTGGAGGGTCAGGAGCACTATGGCTACACCTTC
NA	few	TRBV19	TRBJ2-2	CASSILVEGTGELFF	TGTGCCAGTAGTATTTTGGTGGAGGGCACCGGGGAGCTGTTTTTT
NA	once	TRBV19	TRBJ1-5	CASINTGGTKLPQHF	TGTGCCAGCATCAACACGGGGGGCACTAAGCTCCCCCAGCATTTT
NA	NA	TRBV19	TRBJ2-2	CACYSGLNIRELFF	TGTGCCTGCTATTCGGGACTTAATATCCGGGAGCTGTTTTTT
TRBD2	NA	TRBV6-6	TRBJ2-7	CASSYGTSGEQYF	TGTGCCAGCAGTTACGGGACTAGCGGGGAGCAGTACTTC
NA	NA	TRBV9	TRBJ2-5	CASSVGLVVGQETQYF	TGTGCCAGCAGCGTAGGATTGGTTGTTGGCCAAGAGACCCAGTACTTC
TRBD2	NA	TRBV4-1	TRBJ2-1	CASSQEAAGAYNEQFF	TGCGCCAGCAGCCAAGAAGCAGCGGGGGCCTACAATGAGCAGTTCTTC
TRBD1	NA	TRBV4-1	TRBJ1-4	CASSGQGTNEKLFF	TGCGCCAGCAGCGGACAGGGAACTAATGAAAAACTGTTTTTT